The rows below give T cell receptor beta chains drawn from one sample of a study of T cells in tuberculosis. Clones were read by immunoSEQ multiplex PCR, and TCRdb kept only the in-frame ones, dropping some. This sample has tens of thousands of clones, with approximately 81% found just once. Sequencing input: CD1b-GMM tetramer-negative cells sorted from PBMCs. Source of these receptors: an adult woman with latent tuberculosis. Both conserved end residues are part of each CDR3. Fields, in order: D gene, V gene, J gene, clone size, CDR3 DNA, CDR3 protein. D genes are given only for firm matches. Clone size is stated in some rows and not others, as once, few, many or a class when expanded.

D gene: .; V gene: TRBV30; J gene: TRBJ1-5; clone size: .; CDR3 DNA: TGTGCCTGGAGTGTACGGGTGGGCCCAAGACAGAGCAATCAGCCCCAGCATTTT; CDR3 protein: CAWSVRVGPRQSNQPQHF
D gene: .; V gene: TRBV7-2; J gene: TRBJ1-1; clone size: few; CDR3 DNA: TGTGCCAGCAGCTATATGAACACTGAAGCTTTCTTT; CDR3 protein: CASSYMNTEAFF
D gene: .; V gene: TRBV19; J gene: TRBJ2-3; clone size: few; CDR3 DNA: TGTGCCAGTAGTAGCGGGGGACACACAGATACGCAGTATTTT; CDR3 protein: CASSSGGHTDTQYF
D gene: TRBD2; V gene: TRBV5-1; J gene: TRBJ2-7; clone size: few; CDR3 DNA: TGCGCCAGCAGCGTTGCTAGCGGGTACTACGAGCAGTACTTC; CDR3 protein: CASSVASGYYEQYF
D gene: TRBD1; V gene: TRBV5-1; J gene: TRBJ1-1; clone size: .; CDR3 DNA: TGCGCCAGCAGCCCAAATACAGGGGGAAAAACTGAAGCTTTCTTT; CDR3 protein: CASSPNTGGKTEAFF
D gene: .; V gene: TRBV18; J gene: TRBJ2-5; clone size: .; CDR3 DNA: TGTGCCAGCTCACTGGAAGTACAGAACCAAGAGACCCAGTACTTC; CDR3 protein: CASSLEVQNQETQYF
D gene: .; V gene: TRBV7-2; J gene: TRBJ1-6; clone size: .; CDR3 DNA: TGTGCCAGCAGCTTGCAGGGCCCCAATTCACCCCTCCACTTT; CDR3 protein: CASSLQGPNSPLHF
D gene: .; V gene: TRBV28; J gene: TRBJ1-6; clone size: .; CDR3 DNA: TGTGCCAGCAGTTTATTTCGGGAGTCCTATTCACCCCTCCACTTT; CDR3 protein: CASSLFRESYSPLHF
D gene: TRBD2; V gene: TRBV11-3; J gene: TRBJ2-1; clone size: .; CDR3 DNA: TGTGCCAGCAGCTTAGACGGGAGGTACGGCAATGAGCAGTTCTTC; CDR3 protein: CASSLDGRYGNEQFF
D gene: TRBD2; V gene: TRBV9; J gene: TRBJ2-2; clone size: .; CDR3 DNA: TGTGCCAGCAGCCTCGGGACTAGCGGGGCGAACACCGGGGAGCTGTTTTTT; CDR3 protein: CASSLGTSGANTGELFF
D gene: TRBD2; V gene: TRBV28; J gene: TRBJ2-2; clone size: .; CDR3 DNA: TGTGCCAGCAGTTTAGGACTAGCGGGCCCGAACACCGGGGAGCTGTTTTTT; CDR3 protein: CASSLGLAGPNTGELFF
D gene: .; V gene: TRBV29-1; J gene: TRBJ2-5; clone size: .; CDR3 DNA: TGCAGCGTACCAAGGGGGGGGCGGTGGGAGTCCCAGTACTTC; CDR3 protein: CSVPRGGRWESQYF
D gene: .; V gene: TRBV2; J gene: TRBJ1-4; clone size: .; CDR3 DNA: TGTGCCAGCAGTGAAGGGGGCCCTAATGAAAAACTGTTTTTT; CDR3 protein: CASSEGGPNEKLFF
D gene: TRBD1; V gene: TRBV10-3; J gene: TRBJ1-5; clone size: .; CDR3 DNA: TGTGCCATCAGTGAGCAGACAGGGCCCAATCAGCCCCAGCATTTT; CDR3 protein: CAISEQTGPNQPQHF
D gene: .; V gene: TRBV11-3; J gene: TRBJ2-5; clone size: few; CDR3 DNA: TGTGCCAGCAGCTTAGATCCGGGGGAGACCCAGTACTTC; CDR3 protein: CASSLDPGETQYF
D gene: TRBD1; V gene: TRBV19; J gene: TRBJ1-6; clone size: .; CDR3 DNA: TGTGCCAGTACCAAAGGGACAGGGGGCGGTAATTCACCCCTCCACTTT; CDR3 protein: CASTKGTGGGNSPLHF
D gene: .; V gene: TRBV5-4; J gene: TRBJ1-2; clone size: .; CDR3 DNA: TGTGCCAGCAGCACAGACGGTTCCTATGGCTACACCTTC; CDR3 protein: CASSTDGSYGYTF
D gene: .; V gene: TRBV28; J gene: TRBJ2-4; clone size: few; CDR3 DNA: TGTGCCAGCAGCCCAGGTGACAGATTGGGCATTCAGTACTTC; CDR3 protein: CASSPGDRLGIQYF
D gene: TRBD1; V gene: TRBV29-1; J gene: TRBJ2-1; clone size: .; CDR3 DNA: TGCAGCGTTGGGTCCTTGAATGGGGACAGGTCCTACAATGAGCAGTTCTTC; CDR3 protein: CSVGSLNGDRSYNEQFF
D gene: .; V gene: TRBV5-1; J gene: TRBJ2-2; clone size: .; CDR3 DNA: TGCGCCAGCAGCTTGGGTATAGGCAGGGGGGCCTCGAACACCGGGGAGCTGTTTTTT; CDR3 protein: CASSLGIGRGASNTGELFF
D gene: TRBD2; V gene: TRBV4-3; J gene: TRBJ2-1; clone size: .; CDR3 DNA: TGCGCCAGCAGCCGAGACTTAGGGACTAGCGCAATTACCAGCTCCTACAATGAGCAGTTCTTC; CDR3 protein: CASSRDLGTSAITSSYNEQFF
D gene: .; V gene: TRBV28; J gene: TRBJ1-2; clone size: few; CDR3 DNA: TGTGCCAGCACGGGGGGGGACGGCTCTAACTATGGCTACACCTTC; CDR3 protein: CASTGGDGSNYGYTF
D gene: TRBD1; V gene: TRBV10-3; J gene: TRBJ2-7; clone size: .; CDR3 DNA: TGTGCCATCCAGCCGGCCGGGACAGGGGGCTACGAGCAGTACTTC; CDR3 protein: CAIQPAGTGGYEQYF
D gene: TRBD1; V gene: TRBV9; J gene: TRBJ1-1; clone size: .; CDR3 DNA: TGTGCCAGCAGCGTATATCCCCAGGGGGGTGGTAGGAACACTGAAGCTTTCTTT; CDR3 protein: CASSVYPQGGGRNTEAFF